This T cell receptor beta chain comes out of a study of identical twins. Whole-study findings and limits: Conclusions were drawn cross-sectionally by statistical analysis, without following the same donors.

Template switching supplied a universal primer site; unique molecular identifiers were carried on the cDNA. Using its own MiXCR run on the 5' RACE reads, TCRdb lists one record per CDR3 protein. The data contain approximately 500,000 distinct CDR3 sequences, about 15% of them singletons. This clonotype has a handful of counts. Antigen specificity is unknown. The CDR3 runs 13 residues. The germline gives CDR1 DFQATT, CDR2 SNEGSKA (reference sequence). J gave up 2 bases and V 5 bases, and 3 bases lay outside the gene matches. These data were likewise used in another study, on yellow fever vaccine responses in identical twins.

The genes are TRBV20-1 and TRBJ2-7; 10 bases line up with TRBD2. Sample: CD4+ T cells sorted from blood. The receptor comes from a woman under 30 in good health. The CDR3 reads CSAASGSTYEQYF. For the CDR3, the DNA is TGCAGTGCTGCTAGCGGGAGCACCTACGAGCAGTACTTC.